This paragraph reports one T cell receptor (beta chain). Its antigen remains unidentified. The junction shows a germline mismatch at one end, possibly a read error. Taken with the paper, the label for treatment or condition translates to: approximately 18 received Ad26.COV2.S at low or high dose, single or two shots; about five received placebo; per-sample allocation not given. Repertoires of vaccine and placebo recipients were sequenced from samples collected on day 63 after the first injection. Between 29 July and 7 August 2020, Cohort 1b enrolled 25 adults aged 18-55 years at one site in Boston, USA. As a vaccine, Ad26.COV2.S was a replication-incompetent adenovirus type 26 vector that expressed a prefusion-stabilized SARS-CoV-2 spike protein derived from the original Wuhan strain. The immunoSEQ Assay was the method used to sequence TCRbeta CDR3 regions. After extraction, genomic DNA underwent amplification by bias-controlled multiplex PCR, followed by high-throughput sequencing. In the authors' own workflow: To quantify the absolute abundance of every unique TCRbeta CDR3 region, sequences were collapsed and filtered. T cell fraction was estimated by normalization of TCRbeta template counts to usable DNA, with usable DNA being measured through amplification of reference genes present in all nucleated cells. Repertoire TCRs were annotated as SARS-CoV-2-specific when V gene, CDR3 amino acid sequence and J gene were exactly matched to a known reactive TCR set. MIRA supplied the reference SARS-CoV-2 TCR set, which was filtered for enrichment in COVID-19-positive ImmuneCODE repertoires so that public or cross-reactive TCRs were removed. Based on the MIRA antigens, annotated TCRs were further analysed at the level of specific ORF or position within ORF. Breadth was defined as the number of annotated unique rearrangements divided by the total number of unique productive rearrangements, and depth was defined as the summed frequency of the annotated unique rearrangements. Two-sided Wilcoxon rank-sum tests were used to compare TCR breadth between groups. TCRdb re-hosts the immuneACCESS table, in-frame sequences only. Its copies lack some clones; in the studies checked, an unresolved V gene accounts for under half of them, and the cause for the rest is not known. V and J calls plus clone size are reproduced from that table; the DNA served to infer D and trimming. The table for this sample lists about 350,000 clones; 88% of them were counted only once. The ten largest clones take up roughly 6% of the sample.

The data originate from a study of Ad26.COV2.S vaccination and SARS-CoV-2 variants listed by TCRdb under 2021. With respect to the entire study: Donors in the vaccine arm were drawn from COV1001, a multicentre, randomized, double-blind, placebo-controlled phase I-IIa trial testing Ad26.COV2.S in healthy adults. Participants in the trial were split at random into five groups of five each, receiving low-dose or high-dose Ad26.COV2.S once or twice, or else placebo on both occasions. Blinding of investigators to trial group allocation was maintained during experiments and outcome assessment. The TCR-sequenced set comprised approximately 30 samples: 19 Ad26.COV2.S vaccine recipients, 5 placebo recipients and 8 SARS-CoV-2 convalescent individuals. Ad26.COV2.S was given intramuscularly at 5x10^10 or 1x10^11 viral particles, as a single shot or as two shots 56 days apart. The specificity and breadth of SARS-CoV-2-reactive T cell receptors after Ad26.COV2.S vaccination were assessed by TCRbeta repertoire sequencing.

Overall results and qualifications from the work: Higher spike-specific TCR breadth was observed in Ad26.COV2.S recipients than in placebo recipients (P = 0.0014). Substantial breadth of spike-specific CD8+ and CD4+ T cell responses was reported after vaccination. Comparing responses between vaccine doses or regimens was not something the study was powered to do. It was noted by the authors that total T cell responses may have been underestimated by the TCR breadth and depth analyses. Vaccine and placebo recipients had similar non-spike TCR breadth, a finding consistent with the vaccine containing only spike.

From cysteine to phenylalanine, the CDR3 is 17 amino acids long. Only the CDR3 part of the read is kept: 51 bases, read in frame from the first base. Looking up the germline V gene yields CDR1 SGHAT and CDR2 FQNNGV. Sequenced material: peripheral blood, taken in a trial of Ad26.COV2.S vaccine versus placebo. The sequence is built from TRBV11-2 and TRBJ2-7; TRBD1 is possibly the D segment (5 matching bases). This sequence was found in a person aged 18-60 years who received the Ad26.COV2.S COVID-19 vaccine or a placebo. The base sequence is TGTGCCAGCAGTTTAGGGGTCGGTGCGATGGGGTCTTACGAGCAGTACTTC. Its translation is CASSLGVGAMGSYEQYF.